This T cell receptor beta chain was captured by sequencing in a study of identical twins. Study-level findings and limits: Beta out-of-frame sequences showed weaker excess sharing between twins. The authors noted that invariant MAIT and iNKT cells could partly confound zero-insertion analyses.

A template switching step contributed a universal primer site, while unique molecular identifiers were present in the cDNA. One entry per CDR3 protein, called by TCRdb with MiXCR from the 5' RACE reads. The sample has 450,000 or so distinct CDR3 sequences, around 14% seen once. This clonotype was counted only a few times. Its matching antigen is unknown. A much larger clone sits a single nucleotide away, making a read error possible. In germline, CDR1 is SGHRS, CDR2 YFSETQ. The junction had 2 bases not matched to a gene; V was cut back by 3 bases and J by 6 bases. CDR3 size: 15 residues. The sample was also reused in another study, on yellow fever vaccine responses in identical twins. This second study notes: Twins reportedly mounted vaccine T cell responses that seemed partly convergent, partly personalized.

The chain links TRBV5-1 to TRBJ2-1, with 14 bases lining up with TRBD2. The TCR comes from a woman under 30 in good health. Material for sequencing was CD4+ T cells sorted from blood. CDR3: CASSWGLAGANEQFF. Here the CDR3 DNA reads TGCGCCAGCAGCTGGGGACTAGCGGGGGCCAATGAGCAGTTCTTC.